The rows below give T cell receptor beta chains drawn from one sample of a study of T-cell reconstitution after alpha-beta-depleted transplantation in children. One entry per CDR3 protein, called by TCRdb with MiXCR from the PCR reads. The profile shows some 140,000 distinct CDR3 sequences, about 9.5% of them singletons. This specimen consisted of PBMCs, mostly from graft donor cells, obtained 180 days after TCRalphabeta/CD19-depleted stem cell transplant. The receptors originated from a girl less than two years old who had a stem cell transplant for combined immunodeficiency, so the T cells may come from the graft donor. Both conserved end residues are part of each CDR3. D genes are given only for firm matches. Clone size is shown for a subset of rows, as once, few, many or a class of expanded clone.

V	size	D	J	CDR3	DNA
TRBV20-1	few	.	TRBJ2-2	CSARDWDSANTGELFF	TGCAGTGCTAGAGATTGGGACTCTGCGAACACCGGGGAGCTGTTTTTT
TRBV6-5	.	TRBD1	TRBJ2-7	CASSYPVLSGQGAHEQYF	TGTGCCAGCAGTTACCCTGTATTGAGTGGACAGGGGGCCCACGAGCAGTACTTC
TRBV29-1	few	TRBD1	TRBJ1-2	CSGADREGYTF	TGCAGCGGCGCTGACAGGGAGGGCTACACCTTC
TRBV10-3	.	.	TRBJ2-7	CAISESPVVGLDEQYF	TGTGCCATCAGTGAGTCGCCGGTCGTGGGGTTGGACGAGCAGTACTTC
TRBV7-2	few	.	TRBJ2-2	CASSLAGEGGELFF	TGTGCCAGCAGCCTTGCAGGGGAGGGCGGGGAGCTGTTTTTT
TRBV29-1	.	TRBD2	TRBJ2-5	CSVRATFQGAPRTSGTKTQYF	TGCAGCGTCCGCGCGACATTTCAAGGGGCGCCCCGGACTAGCGGGACAAAGACCCAGTACTTC
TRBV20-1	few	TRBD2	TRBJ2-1	CSARDPSGGTSGRNNEQFF	TGCAGTGCTAGAGATCCCTCGGGTGGGACTAGCGGGAGAAACAATGAGCAGTTCTTC
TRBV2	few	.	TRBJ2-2	CASSGASGGGELFF	TGTGCCAGCAGTGGAGCCTCGGGTGGCGGGGAGCTGTTTTTT
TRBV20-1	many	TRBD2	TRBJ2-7	CSARDVAGGPIYEQYF	TGCAGTGCTAGAGATGTAGCGGGAGGGCCGATCTACGAGCAGTACTTC
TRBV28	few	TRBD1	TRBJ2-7	CASINPGQGAYEQYF	TGTGCCAGCATCAATCCGGGACAGGGGGCCTACGAGCAGTACTTC
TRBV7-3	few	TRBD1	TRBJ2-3	CASSRQGSTDTQYF	TGTGCCAGCAGCCGACAGGGCAGCACAGATACGCAGTATTTT
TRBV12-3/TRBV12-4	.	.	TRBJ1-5	CASTEGSQPQHF	TGTGCCAGCACCGAGGGGAGTCAGCCCCAGCATTTT
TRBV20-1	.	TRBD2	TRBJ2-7	CSAIVLASHEQYF	TGCAGTGCCATCGTACTAGCGTCCCACGAGCAGTACTTC
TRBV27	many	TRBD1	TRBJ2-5	CASSGQGIQETQYF	TGTGCCAGCAGCGGACAGGGAATTCAAGAGACCCAGTACTTC
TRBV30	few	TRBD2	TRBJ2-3	CAWKRGTSGPITDTQYF	TGTGCCTGGAAGCGCGGGACTAGCGGGCCTATCACAGATACGCAGTATTTT
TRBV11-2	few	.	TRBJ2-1	CASSRGAGGVKKDEQFF	TGTGCCAGCAGCCGGGGGGCCGGGGGAGTTAAGAAGGATGAGCAGTTCTTC
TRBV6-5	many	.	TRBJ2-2	CASRRTAVNTGELFF	TGTGCCAGCAGGCGGACAGCCGTTAACACCGGGGAGCTGTTTTTT
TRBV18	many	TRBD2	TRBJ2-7	CASSRGLAGPSYEQYF	TGTGCCAGCTCACGGGGGCTAGCGGGGCCTTCCTACGAGCAGTACTTC
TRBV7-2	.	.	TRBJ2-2	CASSYWTVTNTGELFF	TGTGCCAGCAGCTACTGGACAGTAACGAACACCGGGGAGCTGTTTTTT
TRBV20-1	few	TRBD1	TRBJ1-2	CSASSGTELFNYGYTF	TGCAGTGCTAGTTCCGGGACAGAGCTCTTTAACTATGGCTACACCTTC
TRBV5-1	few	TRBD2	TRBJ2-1	CASSLVGWTSAGVGNEQFF	TGCGCCAGCAGCTTAGTTGGGTGGACGTCAGCGGGAGTGGGCAATGAGCAGTTCTTC
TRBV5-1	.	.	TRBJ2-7	CASSFQTETNEQYF	TGCGCCAGCAGCTTCCAGACAGAAACTAACGAGCAGTACTTC
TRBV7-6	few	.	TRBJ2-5	CASSLFRGPSETQYF	TGTGCCAGCAGCTTATTCAGGGGCCCTTCAGAGACCCAGTACTTC
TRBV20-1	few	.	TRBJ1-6	CSARTGEGKNSPLHF	TGCAGTGCTAGAACTGGAGAGGGGAAAAATTCACCCCTCCACTTT
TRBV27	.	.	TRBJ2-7	CASSSRTGFEDHEQYF	TGTGCCAGCAGTTCCCGGACTGGGTTTGAGGACCACGAGCAGTACTTC
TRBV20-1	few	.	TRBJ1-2	CSAREGHRNTFLYTF	TGCAGTGCTAGGGAGGGACATCGGAATACGTTCCTCTACACCTTC
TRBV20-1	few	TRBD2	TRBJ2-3	CSVLAGGPDTQYF	TGCAGTGTATTGGCGGGAGGGCCAGATACGCAGTATTTT
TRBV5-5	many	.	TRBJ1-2	CASSLQAGRGGYTF	TGTGCCAGCAGCTTGCAGGCGGGAAGGGGTGGCTACACCTTC
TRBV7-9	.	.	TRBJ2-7	CASSLTLYEQYF	TGTGCCAGCAGCTTGACTCTGTACGAGCAGTACTTC
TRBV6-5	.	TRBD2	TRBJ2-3	CASSYSGASGSTDTQYF	TGTGCCAGCAGTTACTCGGGGGCTAGCGGGAGCACAGATACGCAGTATTTT
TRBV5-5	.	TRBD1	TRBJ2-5	CASRPGQGAGETQYF	TGTGCCAGCAGGCCTGGACAGGGGGCTGGAGAGACCCAGTACTTC
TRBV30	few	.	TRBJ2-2	CAWTIYTGELFF	TGTGCCTGGACCATTTACACCGGGGAGCTGTTTTTT